Below are 18 T cell receptor beta chains sequenced from a single sample in a study of T cell responses to AZD1222 COVID-19 vaccine. Produced via immunoSEQ multiplex PCR; TCRdb's table is partial and in-frame only. The table includes under 150,000 clones, approximately 94% detected once. The sample in question was peripheral blood, obtained on day 0 of AZD1222 vaccination. The receptors come from an adult in good health.

The rearrangement uses TRBV23-1 and TRBJ1-3; possibly TRBD1 for D (5 bases). TRBV23-1 is labeled an ORF, and its function is uncertain. V was shortened by 7 bases and J by 0 bases, with 22 bases between the two germline ends. This CDR3 comprises 18 residues. CDR3: CASTQWGEGPHSGNTIYF. CDR3 in DNA: TGCGCCAGCACCCAATGGGGGGAAGGCCCCCACTCTGGAAACACCATATATTTT.

This chain connects TRBV14 to TRBJ2-5; D is possibly TRBD2 (6 bases). Germline V CDR1 and CDR2: SGHDN, FVKESK. Trimming stripped 1 base from V and 5 bases from J, with 17 bases between. CDR3 length: 16 residues. CDR3 residues: CASSQGRPGGLETQYF. The CDR3 coding sequence is TGTGCCAGCAGCCAAGGAAGGCCAGGAGGGTTGGAGACCCAGTACTTC.

V gene TRBV11-2 combines with J gene TRBJ1-3; TRBD1 might be the D (6 bases). Per germline, CDR1 SGHAT and CDR2 FQNNGV. Deletions cut 7 bases from V and 5 bases from J, with 27 bases between. The CDR3 is made up of 18 amino acids. The CDR3 sequence is CASTHPGQRLSRRNTIYF. CDR3 sequence (DNA): TGTGCCAGCACCCACCCGGGACAAAGATTATCCAGGAGAAACACCATATATTTT.

This clone appeared once. This chain uses TRBV3-1 (or the pseudogene TRBV3-2) with TRBJ2-1; unclear D gene. The CDR3 length is 12 residues. V lost 3 bases and J lost 7, with 7 bases in between. Germline-derived CDR1 and CDR2 are LGHDT and YNNKEL (reference sequence). The CDR3 loop is CASSQLNNEQFF. CDR3 in DNA: TGTGCCAGCAGCCAGCTAAATAATGAGCAGTTCTTC.

J is TRBJ1-2 and V is TRBV5-1; 7 bases align to TRBD1. The V gene end was trimmed by 2 bases and the J gene end by 5 bases; junction bases not matched to a gene: 3. Germline loops: CDR1 SGHRS, CDR2 YFSETQ. The CDR3 sequence is 13 residues long. The CDR3 here is CASSLGQEYGYTF. Here the CDR3 DNA reads TGCGCCAGCAGCTTAGGACAGGAATATGGCTACACCTTC. Together with reference TRBV5-1 and TRBJ1-2, the CDR3 gives the full variable domain: KAGVTQTPRYLIKTRGQQVTLSCSPISGHRSVSWYQQTPGQGLQFLFEYFSETQRNKGNFPGRFSGRQFSNSRSEMNVSTLELGDSALYLCASSLGQEYGYTFGSGTRLTVV.

The chain employs TRBV4-1 and TRBJ1-5; tentatively, D is TRBD1 (5 bases). Germline CDR1 reads MGHRA; CDR2 reads YSYEKL. Deletions cut 4 bases from V and 7 bases from J, with 17 bases between. This CDR3 region has 15 residues. The CDR3 sequence: CASSPGEGVGQPQHF. The DNA for the CDR3 is TGCGCCAGCAGCCCAGGTGAAGGGGTTGGGCAGCCCCAGCATTTT.

The chain is built from TRBV5-1 and TRBJ1-5; TRBD1 is a possible D gene (6 bases). The ends were cut back, 0 bases at V and 9 bases at J, with 16 bases in the middle. Germline V gene data show CDR1 as SGHRS and CDR2 as YFSETQ. The CDR3 is 15 residues long. The CDR3 DNA sequence: TGCGCCAGCAGCTTGGACGGGACAAGCCAAAGGCCCCAGCATTTT. It codes for CASSLDGTSQRPQHF.

The chain combines TRBV6-5 with TRBJ1-2; D is ambiguous. Between the trimmed V and J ends, which lost 6 bases and 8 bases, there was a span of 10 bases. The CDR3 runs to 11 residues. Germline V gene data show CDR1 as MNHEY and CDR2 as SVGAGI. The CDR3 DNA reads TGTGCCAGCAGCAAGGGTCGCGGCTACACCTTC. Translation: CASSKGRGYTF.

The J gene is TRBJ2-5, the V gene TRBV19; D is perhaps TRBD2 (5 bases). CDR1 is LNHDA and CDR2 is SQIVND in the germline V gene (reference sequence). Between the trimmed V and J ends, which lost 1 base and 0 bases, there was a span of 9 bases. The CDR3 totals 15 residues. In DNA form, the CDR3 reads TGTGCCAGTAGTATAGGGACGGGGTACCAAGAGACCCAGTACTTC. Amino acid sequence: CASSIGTGYQETQYF. The entire variable domain, with the rest obtained from reference TRBV19 and TRBJ2-5, is as follows: DGGITQSPKYLFRKEGQNVTLSCEQNLNHDAMYWYRQDPGQGLRLIYYSQIVNDFQKGDIAEGYSVSREKKESFPLTVTSAQKNPTAFYLCASSIGTGYQETQYFGPGTRLLVL.

This chain uses TRBV6-7 with TRBJ2-3; 8 nucleotides agree with TRBD2. TRBV6-7 is classed as an ORF, of uncertain function. V lost 0 bases, J lost 6 bases, and 8 bases stayed unmatched. The CDR3 length is 16 residues. The CDR3 bases are TGTGCCAGCAGTTACTCACAGCGGGAGCGCGCGGATACGCAGTATTTT. It yields the protein CASSYSQRERADTQYF.

The CDR3 region is CASSLARVDYGYTF. The CDR3 DNA sequence: TGTGCCAGCAGCTTGGCCAGGGTTGACTATGGCTACACCTTC. The J gene is TRBJ1-2, the V gene TRBV5-6; a weak D match, TRBD1 (5 bases). Trimming removed 0 bases at V and 3 bases at J, with 9 bases between. The germline CDR1 and CDR2 sequences are SGHDT and YYEEEE. This CDR3 contains 14 residues.

V is TRBV7-2 and J is TRBJ2-1; no clear D. V gave up 2 bases and J gave up 2 bases, with 7 bases separating them. This CDR3 is built from 14 residues. Germline V gene data show CDR1 as SGHTA and CDR2 as FQGNSA. DNA for the CDR3: TGTGCCAGCAGCTTACAGTCGACCTACAATGAGCAGTTCTTC. Translated, it gives CASSLQSTYNEQFF.

The chain has TRBV9 and TRBJ1-1, with D perhaps TRBD1 (5 bases). With 3 bases removed from V and 0 bases from J, the gap between germline ends came to 9 bases. CDR1 is SGDLS and CDR2 is YYNGEE in the germline V gene. CDR3 length: 14 residues. Here the CDR3 DNA reads TGTGCCAGCAGCGGAGGGACGCTGAACACTGAAGCTTTCTTT. Residues: CASSGGTLNTEAFF.

The chain joins TRBV7-2 to TRBJ2-2, with 8 bases that match TRBD1. The CDR3 extends over 18 amino acids. V lost 4 bases and J lost 5; bases outside the gene matches: 15. CDR1 and CDR2 from the germline V gene are SGHTA and FQGNSA. The CDR3 nucleotides read TGTGCCAGCAGCTCGTTACAGGGGGTTCGATTCGGGACCGGGGAGCTGTTTTTT. This gives the protein CASSSLQGVRFGTGELFF.

The chain carries TRBV7-2 and TRBJ1-1; tentative D call: TRBD1 (6 bases). This CDR3 is 14 amino acids long. V dropped 4 bases and J dropped 3 bases, with 12 bases sitting between them. Germline V gene sequence: CDR1 SGHTA, CDR2 FQGNSA. This CDR3 is CASSSLRQDTEAFF. DNA for the CDR3: TGTGCCAGCAGCTCCCTGAGACAGGACACTGAAGCTTTCTTT.

The chain employs TRBV29-1 and TRBJ1-1, with 7 bases matching TRBD1. The CDR3 totals 13 residues. Germline V CDR1 and CDR2: SQVTM, ANQGSEA. With V trimmed by 3 bases and J by 3 bases, 4 bases remained unmatched. CDR3 residues: CSVEDRMDTEAFF. CDR3 coding DNA: TGCAGCGTTGAGGACAGGATGGACACTGAAGCTTTCTTT.

V usage is TRBV7-2 and J usage is TRBJ2-7, with a weak D call TRBD2 (6 bases). CDR3 length equals 16 residues. Germline CDR1 reads SGHTA; CDR2 reads FQGNSA. V was trimmed by 7 bases and J by 2 bases, leaving 21 bases between them. The CDR3 bases are TGTGCCAGCACCACCTCTAGACCTGGCGGGACCTACGAGCAGTACTTC. This codes for CASTTSRPGGTYEQYF.

The J gene is TRBJ2-3, the V gene TRBV7-8, with D maybe TRBD1 (5 bases). The V gene lost 1 base and the J gene lost 0 bases, with 11 bases spanning the gap. This CDR3 has 16 residues. Germline V gene sequence: CDR1 SGHVS, CDR2 FQNEAQ. The CDR3 DNA reads as TGTGCCAGCAGCTTAGTGTGGCGACAGAGCACAGATACGCAGTATTTT. This encodes CASSLVWRQSTDTQYF. Full variable domain (missing parts from reference TRBV7-8 and TRBJ2-3): GAGVSQSPRYKVAKRGQDVALRCDPISGHVSLFWYQQALGQGPEFLTYFQNEAQLDKSGLPSDRFFAERPEGSVSTLKIQRTQQEDSAVYLCASSLVWRQSTDTQYFGPGTRLTVL.